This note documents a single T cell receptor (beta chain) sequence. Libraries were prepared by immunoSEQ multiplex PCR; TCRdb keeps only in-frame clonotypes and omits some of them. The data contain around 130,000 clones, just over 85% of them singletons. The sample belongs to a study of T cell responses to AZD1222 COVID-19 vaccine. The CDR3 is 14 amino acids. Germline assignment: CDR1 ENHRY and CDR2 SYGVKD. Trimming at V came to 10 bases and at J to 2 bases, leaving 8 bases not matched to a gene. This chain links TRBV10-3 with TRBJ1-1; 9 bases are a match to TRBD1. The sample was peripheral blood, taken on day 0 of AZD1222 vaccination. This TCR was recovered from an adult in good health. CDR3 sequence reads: CATQGARANTEAFF. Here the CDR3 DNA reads TGTGCCACACAGGGGGCAAGAGCTAACACTGAAGCTTTCTTT.